Listed below are T cell receptor beta chains from one sample, sequenced in a study of identical twins. TCRdb re-derived calls from the 5' RACE reads in MiXCR, one entry per CDR3 protein. The sample shows some 690,000 distinct CDR3 sequences, around 20% of them seen only once. This sample was shared with a second study, whose subject was T cells expressing NK-cell markers.

The sample taken for sequencing was PBMCs. The receptors come from a woman aged 18-35 years in good health. The CDR3 runs from the conserved cysteine through the conserved F or W. The D gene is left open where the match is weak. Clone size is not always given. Where it is, it says once, few, many or a class for expanded clones.

v_call	j_call	clone_size	d_call	cdr3_aa	cdr3_nt
TRBV4-3	TRBJ2-1	-	-	CASSLDFYNEHFF	TGCGCCAGCAGCCTGGACTTTTACAATGAGCATTTCTTC
TRBV5-5	TRBJ1-2	few	-	CASSLQLGYGYTF	TGTGCCAGCAGCTTGCAGCTCGGCTATGGCTACACCTTC
TRBV6-1	TRBJ2-3	-	TRBD2	CASRQGLAYTDTQYF	TGTGCCAGCAGGCAGGGACTAGCTTACACAGATACGCAGTATTTT
TRBV12-3/TRBV12-4	TRBJ2-7	many	-	CASSLLGGTYEQYF	TGTGCCAGCAGTTTATTGGGCGGGACATACGAGCAGTACTTC
TRBV7-2	TRBJ2-2	-	-	CASSSQGGGELFF	TGTGCCAGCAGCTCCCAGGGCGGCGGGGAGCTGTTTTTT
TRBV7-9	TRBJ2-3	few	TRBD1	CASSLYPGGDTDTQYF	TGTGCCAGCAGCCTCTATCCAGGGGGAGACACAGATACGCAGTATTTT
TRBV20-1	TRBJ2-1	few	TRBD1	CSASSPWDRGGNEQFF	TGCAGTGCTAGCTCTCCCTGGGACAGGGGAGGCAATGAGCAGTTCTTC
TRBV6-1	TRBJ2-1	-	TRBD2	CASSRGLAGVEEQFF	TGTGCCAGCAGTCGCGGGCTAGCGGGAGTGGAAGAGCAGTTCTTC
TRBV3-1	TRBJ2-5	-	-	CASSQDPQLETQYF	TGTGCCAGCAGCCAAGATCCCCAGCTGGAGACCCAGTACTTC
TRBV4-3	TRBJ2-6	-	-	CASSQGSIISGANVLTF	TGCGCCAGCAGCCAAGGGTCGATAATCTCTGGGGCCAACGTCCTGACTTTC
TRBV20-1	TRBJ2-5	few	TRBD1	CSAATGAETQYF	TGCAGTGCTGCGACAGGGGCCGAGACCCAGTACTTC
TRBV27	TRBJ2-4	-	-	CASWGGLAKNIQYF	TGTGCCAGCTGGGGGGGGCTAGCCAAAAACATTCAGTACTTC
TRBV7-9	TRBJ2-3	few	-	CASSLTESRADTQYF	TGTGCCAGCAGCTTAACGGAATCCCGGGCAGATACGCAGTATTTT
TRBV6-1	TRBJ2-7	few	-	CASSDPHSGYEQYF	TGTGCCAGCAGCGACCCCCATTCGGGATACGAGCAGTACTTC
TRBV20-1	TRBJ2-7	few	-	CSARDIGRGLFYEQYF	TGCAGTGCTAGAGATATTGGGCGGGGACTCTTCTACGAGCAGTACTTC
TRBV14	TRBJ2-2	-	-	CASSQDFNTGELFF	TGTGCCAGCAGCCAAGATTTTAACACCGGGGAGCTGTTTTTT
TRBV9	TRBJ2-1	few	TRBD1	CASSIRDRERNEQFF	TGTGCCAGCAGCATCCGGGACAGGGAGCGGAATGAGCAGTTCTTC
TRBV12-3/TRBV12-4	TRBJ1-5	many	-	CASSLARGDQPQHF	TGTGCCAGCAGTTTAGCCAGGGGAGATCAGCCCCAGCATTTT
TRBV20-1	TRBJ2-1	many	TRBD2	CSASGGTSGGPNEQFF	TGCAGTGCTAGTGGCGGGACTAGCGGGGGCCCTAATGAGCAGTTCTTC
TRBV12-3/TRBV12-4	TRBJ2-1	-	-	CASSRGQINEQFF	TGTGCCAGCAGTCGCGGACAGATCAATGAGCAGTTCTTC
TRBV6-5	TRBJ1-1	-	-	CASSYLATVPRDTEAFF	TGTGCCAGCAGTTACCTTGCGACAGTCCCGCGGGACACTGAAGCTTTCTTT
TRBV20-1	TRBJ1-1	-	-	CSASTFSEAFF	TGCAGTGCTAGTACGTTCTCCGAAGCTTTCTTT
TRBV20-1	TRBJ1-2	-	-	CSAKNGYTF	TGCAGTGCCAAGAATGGCTACACCTTC
TRBV4-2	TRBJ2-3	many	TRBD2	CASSQVFSGGISTDTQYF	TGTGCCAGCAGCCAAGTTTTTAGCGGGGGGATCAGCACAGATACGCAGTATTTT
TRBV18	TRBJ2-1	few	-	CASSPTFKEQFF	TGTGCCAGCTCACCTACGTTTAAGGAGCAGTTCTTC
TRBV10-3	TRBJ2-1	-	TRBD2	CAINGLAGINEQFF	TGTGCCATCAACGGACTAGCGGGGATAAATGAGCAGTTCTTC
TRBV6-1	TRBJ2-5	few	TRBD2	CASSRKAGIQETQYF	TGTGCCAGCAGTCGCAAAGCGGGGATCCAAGAGACCCAGTACTTC
TRBV7-8	TRBJ2-7	many	TRBD2	CASSPVDPPMTSGTYEQYF	TGTGCCAGCAGCCCGGTTGACCCGCCAATGACTAGCGGGACCTACGAGCAGTACTTC
TRBV20-1	TRBJ2-5	-	TRBD2	CSGASGTQETQYF	TGCAGTGGAGCTAGCGGGACTCAAGAGACCCAGTACTTC
TRBV5-1	TRBJ2-5	few	-	CASSLASTEETQYF	TGCGCCAGCAGCTTGGCTAGTACGGAAGAGACCCAGTACTTC
TRBV19	TRBJ2-1	-	TRBD1	CASGQGASYNEQFF	TGTGCCAGTGGACAGGGGGCTTCCTACAATGAGCAGTTCTTC
TRBV7-8	TRBJ2-5	few	-	CASSLGALGSQETQYF	TGTGCCAGCAGCTTAGGGGCCCTAGGGTCCCAAGAGACCCAGTACTTC
TRBV13	TRBJ2-3	few	-	CASSLVPWNSSTDTQYF	TGTGCCAGCAGCTTAGTTCCATGGAACTCGAGCACAGATACGCAGTATTTT
TRBV9	TRBJ1-2	-	TRBD1	CASSRNIGQGYGYTF	TGTGCCAGCTCACGAAACATTGGACAGGGGTATGGCTACACCTTC
TRBV27	TRBJ2-7	few	-	CASSSTTGHYEQYF	TGTGCCAGCAGTTCGACTACGGGACACTACGAGCAGTACTTC
TRBV7-2	TRBJ2-3	-	TRBD2	CASSLEAGITDTQYF	TGTGCCAGCAGCTTAGAAGCGGGGATCACAGATACGCAGTATTTT
TRBV20-1	TRBJ1-4	few	-	CSATRLDPGKLFF	TGCAGTGCCACCCGATTAGATCCTGGAAAACTGTTTTTT
TRBV5-1	TRBJ2-1	-	-	CASSSDDLSGPKGYNEQFF	TGCGCCAGCAGCTCGGATGACTTAAGCGGGCCCAAGGGTTACAATGAGCAGTTCTTC
TRBV9	TRBJ2-1	-	-	CASSVDVSVNHNEQFF	TGTGCCAGCAGCGTAGATGTGAGCGTAAACCACAATGAGCAGTTCTTC
TRBV18	TRBJ2-3	-	-	CASSPPSKGTQYF	TGTGCCAGCTCACCCCCCTCGAAGGGGACGCAGTATTTT
TRBV11-2	TRBJ2-7	few	-	CASSLDLAGLEQYF	TGTGCCAGCAGCTTAGATCTTGCTGGGTTGGAGCAGTACTTC
TRBV20-1	TRBJ2-2	-	TRBD2	CSARAGLERVTGELFF	TGCAGTGCTAGAGCCGGACTAGAGAGGGTAACCGGGGAGCTGTTTTTT
TRBV28	TRBJ2-7	many	-	CASRNNRVSHF	TGTGCCAGCAGAAACAACAGGGTGTCTCACTTC
TRBV20-1	TRBJ2-1	-	-	CSAVLRNEQFF	TGCAGTGCCGTACTACGCAATGAGCAGTTCTTC
TRBV20-1	TRBJ1-2	many	-	CSATSRDGYGYTF	TGCAGTGCTACGTCCCGGGACGGGTATGGCTACACCTTC
TRBV6-1	TRBJ2-7	-	-	CASSEAVNTEQYF	TGTGCCAGCAGTGAAGCCGTCAATACCGAGCAGTACTTC
TRBV9	TRBJ2-5	many	-	CASSVDGGAETQYF	TGTGCCAGCAGCGTAGACGGAGGGGCAGAGACCCAGTACTTC
TRBV6-1	TRBJ1-6	many	-	CASSINRVESPLHF	TGTGCCAGCAGTATAAACAGGGTAGAATCACCCCTCCACTTT
TRBV6-2/TRBV6-3	TRBJ2-3	-	-	CASSNQGAADTQYF	TGTGCCAGCAGCAATCAAGGGGCTGCAGATACGCAGTATTTT
TRBV12-3/TRBV12-4	TRBJ1-1	-	-	CASGSTEAFF	TGTGCCAGCGGGTCCACTGAAGCTTTCTTT
TRBV7-3	TRBJ1-2	-	TRBD1	CASSPVKGAVLGYTF	TGTGCCAGCAGCCCTGTGAAGGGGGCCGTTTTGGGCTACACCTTC
TRBV6-6	TRBJ1-1	-	-	CASRLNVGTEAFF	TGTGCCAGCAGATTAAATGTTGGGACTGAAGCTTTCTTT
TRBV20-1	TRBJ1-3	few	-	CSASPQGLAGNTIYF	TGCAGTGCTAGTCCCCAGGGTCTCGCTGGAAACACCATATATTTT
TRBV7-8	TRBJ1-2	-	TRBD1	CASSLYPRQGQRVYGYTF	TGTGCCAGCAGCTTATACCCCCGACAGGGGCAGAGGGTCTATGGCTACACCTTC
TRBV11-2	TRBJ2-7	few	-	CASSLPRRGADYEQYF	TGTGCCAGCAGCTTACCGCGCAGGGGTGCGGACTACGAGCAGTACTTC